This T cell receptor (beta chain) was sequenced for a study of T cells in tumors after PD-1 blockade. Per germline, CDR1 SGHDT and CDR2 YYEEEE. The CDR3 runs to 12 residues. V was trimmed by 0 bases and J by 4 bases, leaving 4 bases between them. Time point of the sample: first of two pre-therapy site-matched biopsies two to three months apart. Genomic DNA template from tumor biopsies or peripheral blood, about 616 ng to 6,500 ng input. Libraries were prepared by immunoSEQ multiplex PCR; TCRdb keeps only in-frame clonotypes and omits some of them. The table records about 4,000 clones, around 70% of them present only once.

The TCR was taken from a human donor with basal cell carcinoma. The chain links TRBV5-6 to TRBJ1-1; D is ambiguous. This material consisted of tumor tissue, taken before anti-PD-1 treatment. This CDR3 is CASSLGITEAFF. CDR3 DNA sequence: TGTGCCAGCAGCTTGGGGATCACTGAAGCTTTCTTT.